The 32 T cell receptor beta chains in this list originate from one sample, sequenced in a study of PD-L1 blockade in urothelial cancer. Repertoires were generated with immunoSEQ multiplex PCR, while TCRdb's copy carries only in-frame clones and drops some. The sample has over 45,000 clones, 87% seen once. Specimen: PBMCs, collected around atezolizumab (anti-PD-L1) treatment. The receptor source for this set is a man aged 55 to 70 with urothelial cancer.

The chain uses TRBV5-6 and TRBJ1-3; D is uncertain. The germline V gene encodes CDR1 SGHDT and CDR2 YYEEEE. The V end lost 3 bases, the J end lost 4 bases, and 17 bases lay between the germline ends. This CDR3 spans 16 amino acids. The CDR3: CASSSYSWVSGNTIYF. CDR3 in DNA: TGTGCCAGCAGCTCTTACAGTTGGGTCTCGGGAAACACCATATATTTT.

Points on this clone: The same CDR3 is also encoded by other DNA sequences in this sample. The rearrangement joins TRBV5-1 to TRBJ2-7, with 13 positions matching TRBD2. The CDR3 totals 15 residues. Germline V gives CDR1 SGHRS, CDR2 YFSETQ. V shed 1 base, J shed 5 bases, and the junction held 3 bases outside the gene matches. The CDR3 DNA reads TGCGCCAGCAGCTTGAAACTAGCGGGGGGGAACGAGCAGTACTTC. Translation: CASSLKLAGGNEQYF.

The chain links TRBV9 to TRBJ2-3, with D possibly matching TRBD1 (6 bases). Trimming took off 1 base at V and 2 bases at J, with 11 bases between the two ends. This CDR3 is built from 15 residues. CDR1 is SGDLS, CDR2 YYNGEE, per germline. The CDR3 nucleotides read TGTGCCAGCAGCGTAACGACAGGCATCACAGATACGCAGTATTTT. Translation gives CASSVTTGITDTQYF.

This chain uses TRBV7-9 with TRBJ2-1, with D perhaps matching TRBD2 (7 bases). This CDR3 has 15 amino acids. The ends were cut back, 7 bases at V and 3 bases at J, with 16 bases in the middle. Germline V gives CDR1 SEHNR, CDR2 FQNEAQ (reference sequence). CDR3 sequence: CASTKRGGNYNEQFF. Written as DNA, the CDR3 is TGTGCCAGCACCAAGCGCGGGGGCAACTACAATGAGCAGTTCTTC. The entire variable domain, with the rest obtained from reference TRBV7-9 and TRBJ2-1, is as follows: DTGVSQNPRHKITKRGQNVTFRCDPISEHNRLYWYRQTLGQGPEFLTYFQNEAQLEKSRLLSDRFSAERPKGSFSTLEIQRTEQGDSAMYLCASTKRGGNYNEQFFGPGTRLTVL.

CDR3 nucleotides: TGCGCCAGCAGCTTGACAGCTGGGGCCAACGTCCTGACTTTC. Translating it yields CASSLTAGANVLTF. V and J are TRBV5-1 and TRBJ2-6; D unresolved. The CDR3 sequence is 14 residues long. Germline V gene sequence: CDR1 SGHRS, CDR2 YFSETQ. Trimming cost V 1 base and J 2 bases, with 4 bases left between them. The entire variable domain, with the rest obtained from reference TRBV5-1 and TRBJ2-6, is as follows: KAGVTQTPRYLIKTRGQQVTLSCSPISGHRSVSWYQQTPGQGLQFLFEYFSETQRNKGNFPGRFSGRQFSNSRSEMNVSTLELGDSALYLCASSLTAGANVLTFGAGSRLTVL.

The sample holds one count of this clone. This chain connects TRBV28 to TRBJ2-3; 16 nucleotides agree with TRBD2. V lost 2 bases, J lost 3 bases, and 11 bases stayed unmatched. This CDR3 is built from 20 residues. CDR1 and CDR2 from the germline V gene are MDHEN and SYDVKM. The CDR3 loop is CASSLIDLGTSGGATDTQYF. In DNA, the CDR3 is TGTGCCAGCAGTTTAATTGATCTCGGGACTAGCGGGGGGGCAACAGATACGCAGTATTTT. The variable domain in full, completed from reference TRBV28 and TRBJ2-3, reads DVKVTQSSRYLVKRTGEKVFLECVQDMDHENMFWYRQDPGLGLRLIYFSYDVKMKEKGDIPEGYSVSREKKERFSLILESASTNQTSMYLCASSLIDLGTSGGATDTQYFGPGTRLTVL.

This clone appeared a few times. This rearrangement joins TRBV9 to TRBJ1-6; D gene ambiguous. Trimming stripped 0 bases from V and 13 bases from J, with 11 bases between. Germline values: CDR1 SGDLS, CDR2 YYNGEE. The CDR3 has 13 amino acids. Here the CDR3 DNA reads TGTGCCAGCAGCGTAGATCTCAGAACCCCCCTCCACTTT. Its translation is CASSVDLRTPLHF. Variable domain in full (rest from reference TRBV9 and TRBJ1-6): DSGVTQTPKHLITATGQRVTLRCSPRSGDLSVYWYQQSLDQGLQFLIQYYNGEERAKGNILERFSAQQFPDLHSELNLSSLELGDSALYFCASSVDLRTPLHFGNGTRLTVT.

The J gene is TRBJ1-2, the V gene TRBV5-1, with TRBD1 matching over 9 bases. The CDR3 is 15 residues long. Germline trimming cut 0 bases from V and 4 bases from J; bases unmatched to any gene: 4. The germline gives CDR1 SGHRS, CDR2 YFSETQ. CDR3 protein: CASSLVQGATYGYTF. DNA for the CDR3: TGCGCCAGCAGCTTGGTACAGGGGGCTACCTATGGCTACACCTTC.

The chain has TRBV4-1 and TRBJ2-5, with 9 positions matching TRBD2. The length of the CDR3 is 17 residues. The germline gives CDR1 MGHRA, CDR2 YSYEKL. V lost 0 bases, J lost 4 bases, and 9 bases stayed unmatched. The CDR3 bases are TGCGCCAGCAGCCAAGATTACGGGCGGGGGGGCTTAGAGACCCAGTACTTC. This translates into CASSQDYGRGGLETQYF.

Only one count was recorded for this clone. CDR3 sequence reads: CASRLSGYTGELFF. The CDR3, as DNA: TGTGCCAGCCGACTGTCTGGATACACCGGGGAGCTGTTTTTT. This chain links TRBV6-1 with TRBJ2-2, with D unresolved. The CDR3 runs 14 residues. Trimming took 8 bases from V and 3 from J, leaving 13 bases between them. The germline V gene has CDR1 MNHNS and CDR2 SASEGT.

This rearrangement joins TRBV9 to TRBJ2-3; tentatively, D is TRBD1 (6 bases). Looked up from germline, CDR1 is SGDLS and CDR2 is YYNGEE. The CDR3 consists of 14 residues. Trimming took off 0 bases at V and 5 bases at J, with 10 bases between the two ends. CDR3 sequence: CASSVEGDRDTQYF. Here the CDR3 DNA reads TGTGCCAGCAGCGTAGAGGGGGATCGAGATACGCAGTATTTT.

The chain links TRBV30 to TRBJ2-6; D gene uncertain. From germline, CDR1 is GTSNPN and CDR2 SVGIG (reference sequence). The V and J ends lost 4 bases and 0 bases respectively, with 13 bases between them. The CDR3 totals 16 residues. In DNA, the CDR3 is TGTGCCTGGAAGGATATGGAGAACTCTGGGGCCAACGTCCTGACTTTC. Protein product: CAWKDMENSGANVLTF.

This chain connects TRBV19 to TRBJ2-1, with D maybe TRBD1 (5 bases). CDR1 is LNHDA, CDR2 SQIVND, per germline (reference sequence). Trimming cost V 5 bases and J 7 bases, with 15 bases left between them. This CDR3 region has 14 residues. CDR3 in DNA: TGTGCCAGTAGTTCCAGGACAACTCAGAATGAGCAGTTCTTC. This sequence encodes CASSSRTTQNEQFF.

The rearrangement links TRBV6-6 to TRBJ2-1; 7 bases are a match to TRBD1. The V segment lost 6 bases and the J segment 6 bases; nucleotides outside the gene matches: 14. CDR3 length equals 16 residues. Germline loops: CDR1 MNHNY, CDR2 SVGAGI (reference sequence). CDR3 sequence (DNA): TGTGCCAGCAGATCAAGATCCGGGACAGCCCCCAATGAGCAGTTCTTC. Translating gives CASRSRSGTAPNEQFF.

The chain recombines TRBV6-5 with TRBJ2-2; the D is unclear. Per germline, CDR1 MNHEY and CDR2 SVGAGI. V was cut by 7 bases and J by 4 bases, with 7 bases left in between. There are 12 residues in the CDR3. Here the CDR3 DNA reads TGTGCCAGCAACTACTTCACCGGGGAGCTGTTTTTT. This sequence encodes CASNYFTGELFF.

The rearrangement links TRBV27 to TRBJ2-1; TRBD1 matches at 7 bases. Germline lookup yields CDR1 MNHEY and CDR2 SMNVEV (reference sequence). V shed 3 bases and J 4 bases; nucleotides not matched to a gene: 6. This CDR3 has 15 residues. The CDR3, as DNA: TGTGCCAGCAGTTTTTGGACAGGATCATACAATGAGCAGTTCTTC. The encoded protein is CASSFWTGSYNEQFF.

The V and J genes are TRBV7-8 and TRBJ1-6; 10 nucleotides align to TRBD1. After removal of 1 base from V and 14 bases from J, the junction contained 14 bases not matched to a gene. Germline V gene sequence: CDR1 SGHVS, CDR2 FQNEAQ. The CDR3 extends over 17 amino acids. This CDR3 reads CASSLVAGTGDVFALHF. CDR3 coding DNA: TGTGCCAGCAGCTTAGTCGCCGGGACAGGGGATGTTTTCGCCCTCCACTTT.

This clone was seen a single time. This chain links TRBV5-1 with TRBJ1-1; D is unresolved. The CDR3 spans 14 residues. Trimming removed 0 bases from V and 2 bases from J, with 8 bases in between. Per the germline V gene, CDR1 is SGHRS and CDR2 is YFSETQ. This CDR3 reads CASSLVSVNTEAFF. The DNA for the CDR3 is TGCGCCAGCAGCTTGGTGTCTGTTAACACTGAAGCTTTCTTT. The full variable domain, completed using reference TRBV5-1 and TRBJ1-1, is KAGVTQTPRYLIKTRGQQVTLSCSPISGHRSVSWYQQTPGQGLQFLFEYFSETQRNKGNFPGRFSGRQFSNSRSEMNVSTLELGDSALYLCASSLVSVNTEAFFGQGTRLTVV.

The count of this clone is one. The V and J genes are TRBV5-1 and TRBJ2-3; 10 nucleotides align to TRBD2. Trimming at V came to 6 bases and at J to 6 bases, leaving 10 bases not matched to a gene. The CDR3 is 15 amino acids. Per germline, CDR1 SGHRS and CDR2 YFSETQ. The CDR3 nucleotides are TGCGCCAGCACCCAACTAGCGGGGCGTCCGGATACGCAGTATTTT. The encoded protein is CASTQLAGRPDTQYF.

This chain connects TRBV10-3 to TRBJ1-5; TRBD1 is a possible D gene (6 bases). In germline, CDR1 is ENHRY, CDR2 SYGVKD. V was clipped by 4 bases and J by 5 bases, with 9 bases between them. This CDR3 is 13 amino acids long. The CDR3 DNA reads as TGTGCCATCAGTGGGACAGCGGATCAGCCCCAGCATTTT. The encoded protein is CAISGTADQPQHF.

The genes are TRBV6-5 and TRBJ2-1; possibly TRBD1 for D (6 bases). Germline V gene data show CDR1 as MNHEY and CDR2 as SVGAGI. CDR3 length: 14 residues. Trimming pared 6 bases from V and 4 bases from J, leaving 13 bases between. The CDR3 bases are TGTGCCAGCAGCCAGCGCAGGGGATACAATGAGCAGTTCTTC. Amino acids: CASSQRRGYNEQFF.

The genes are TRBV6-1 and TRBJ1-1, with 9 nucleotides matching TRBD1. V dropped 1 base and J dropped 7; count of bases not matched to a gene: 7. This CDR3 spans 15 amino acids. Germline V lookup: CDR1 MNHNS, CDR2 SASEGT. The CDR3: CASSEGDWTGVEAFF. The DNA of the CDR3 is TGTGCCAGCAGTGAAGGTGACTGGACAGGGGTTGAAGCTTTCTTT.

The rearrangement links TRBV7-2 to TRBJ2-5; D might be TRBD2 (6 bases). V lost 3 bases, J lost 4 bases, and 15 bases lay in between. The length of the CDR3 is 15 residues. Germline values: CDR1 SGHTA, CDR2 FQGNSA. The CDR3 here is CASSFDGGSIETQYF. The CDR3 DNA follows: TGTGCCAGCAGCTTTGACGGGGGTTCGATAGAGACCCAGTACTTC.

This chain joins TRBV11-3 and TRBJ2-1, with 11 bases lining up with TRBD2. This CDR3 spans 15 amino acids. Germline CDR1 SGHNT, CDR2 YENEEA. The V gene end was trimmed by 4 bases and the J gene end by 6 bases; junction bases not matched to a gene: 5. DNA for the CDR3: TGTGCCAGCAGCTCTCTAGCGGGGGGTTTCAATGAGCAGTTCTTC. This translates into CASSSLAGGFNEQFF.

The V call is TRBV19, the J call TRBJ1-2, with a weak D call TRBD1 (6 bases). Trimming stripped 6 bases from V and 8 bases from J, with 19 bases between. This CDR3 contains 14 residues. Germline loops: CDR1 LNHDA, CDR2 SQIVND (reference sequence). Written as DNA, the CDR3 is TGTGCCAGTAGCAACCAAGGGACAAGGGGAGGCTACACCTTC. Translated, it gives CASSNQGTRGGYTF.

This clone was observed a few times. This chain uses TRBV6-5 with TRBJ2-3, with D possibly TRBD1 on 5 matching bases. The germline gives CDR1 MNHEY, CDR2 SVGAGI. V was pared by 6 bases and J by 0 bases, with 13 bases between. This CDR3 is 15 amino acids long. The CDR3 DNA is TGTGCCAGCAGGCCGCGGACATCGAGCACAGATACGCAGTATTTT. It translates to CASRPRTSSTDTQYF.

The chain uses TRBV30 and TRBJ1-1; weak D call: TRBD1 (5 bases). Germline V CDR1 and CDR2: GTSNPN, SVGIG (reference sequence). V was clipped by 3 bases and J by 1 base, with 12 bases between them. There are 14 residues in the CDR3. The CDR3: CAWRRRRANTEAFF. The CDR3 DNA follows: TGTGCCTGGAGGCGTCGCAGGGCGAACACTGAAGCTTTCTTT. The full variable domain, with the rest looked up from reference TRBV30 and TRBJ1-1, is SQTIHQWPATLVQPVGSPLSLECTVEGTSNPNLYWYRQAAGRGLQLLFYSVGIGQISSEVPQNLSASRPQDRQFILSSKKLLLSDSGFYLCAWRRRRANTEAFFGQGTRLTVV.

The CDR3 bases are TGTGCCAGTAGGGCTGACAGAACCGGCACAGATACGCAGTATTTT. Translating gives CASRADRTGTDTQYF. The rearrangement links TRBV19 to TRBJ2-3; TRBD1 might be the D (5 bases). V gave up 6 bases and J gave up 1 base, with 14 bases separating them. This CDR3 comprises 15 residues. Germline V CDR1 and CDR2: LNHDA, SQIVND (reference sequence).

The table lists this clone with a count of one. The chain has TRBV5-1 and TRBJ2-7; 8 bases match TRBD1. CDR3 length: 15 amino acids. J lost 1 base, V lost 3 bases, and 6 bases had no gene match. Germline-derived CDR1 and CDR2 are SGHRS and YFSETQ. This chain's CDR3 is CASSYTGQASYEQYF. CDR3 bases: TGCGCCAGCAGCTACACGGGACAGGCATCCTACGAGCAGTACTTC.

The count of this clone is one. V usage is TRBV28 and J usage is TRBJ2-2; TRBD2 aligns across 12 bases. The CDR3 consists of 20 residues. Per germline, CDR1 MDHEN and CDR2 SYDVKM. V dropped 3 bases and J dropped 5; count of bases not matched to a gene: 16. The CDR3 DNA reads as TGTGCCAGCAGTTTCCAATCCCTAGCGGGGGGGCATCATCAGACCGGGGAGCTGTTTTTT. Translating gives CASSFQSLAGGHHQTGELFF.

The chain joins TRBV5-8 to TRBJ1-1; unclear D gene. CDR1 and CDR2 (germline): SGHTS, YDEGEE. This CDR3 region has 15 residues. Trimming shortened V by 1 base and J by 1 base, and 11 bases separated the two germline ends. CDR3 region: CASSLHSYGNTEAFF. CDR3 nucleotides: TGTGCCAGCAGCTTGCATTCGTACGGGAACACTGAAGCTTTCTTT.

This chain connects TRBV21-1 to TRBJ2-3; no DNA check was done on the table's D call, TRBD2. TRBV21-1 is noted as a pseudogene. The CDR3 extends over 13 amino acids. The chain's CDR3 is CASSEASTDTQYF. CDR3 in DNA: TGTGCCAGCAGCGAGGCTAGCACAGATACGCAGTATTTT.